This T cell receptor beta chain was identified in a study of CD8+ T cells in alopecia areata. Obtained from alopecia areata patients were lesional scalp punch biopsies along with peripheral blood. Reverse transcribed after extraction, RNA yielded cDNA as the sequencing template. Clones were read by immunoSEQ multiplex PCR, and TCRdb kept only the in-frame ones, dropping some. This table has some 120,000 clones, 45% to 50% appearing once. On this clone itself: Its antigen remains unknown.

Findings of the study overall: Resident alphabeta T-cell populations of normal skin are likewise subject to sequencing in scalp samples.

The CDR3 consists of 16 residues. Germline loops: CDR1 MDHEN, CDR2 SYDVKM. With V trimmed by 1 base and J by 0 bases, 4 bases remained unmatched. What was sequenced was NKG2D-low CD8+ T cells sorted from blood. The chain uses TRBV28 and TRBJ2-7; 9 bases are a match to TRBD2. This clonotype was obtained from a human donor with alopecia areata. CDR3 DNA sequence: TGTGCCAGCAGTTTATCTGTTAGCGGGAGCTCCTACGAGCAGTACTTC. Translated, it gives CASSLSVSGSSYEQYF.